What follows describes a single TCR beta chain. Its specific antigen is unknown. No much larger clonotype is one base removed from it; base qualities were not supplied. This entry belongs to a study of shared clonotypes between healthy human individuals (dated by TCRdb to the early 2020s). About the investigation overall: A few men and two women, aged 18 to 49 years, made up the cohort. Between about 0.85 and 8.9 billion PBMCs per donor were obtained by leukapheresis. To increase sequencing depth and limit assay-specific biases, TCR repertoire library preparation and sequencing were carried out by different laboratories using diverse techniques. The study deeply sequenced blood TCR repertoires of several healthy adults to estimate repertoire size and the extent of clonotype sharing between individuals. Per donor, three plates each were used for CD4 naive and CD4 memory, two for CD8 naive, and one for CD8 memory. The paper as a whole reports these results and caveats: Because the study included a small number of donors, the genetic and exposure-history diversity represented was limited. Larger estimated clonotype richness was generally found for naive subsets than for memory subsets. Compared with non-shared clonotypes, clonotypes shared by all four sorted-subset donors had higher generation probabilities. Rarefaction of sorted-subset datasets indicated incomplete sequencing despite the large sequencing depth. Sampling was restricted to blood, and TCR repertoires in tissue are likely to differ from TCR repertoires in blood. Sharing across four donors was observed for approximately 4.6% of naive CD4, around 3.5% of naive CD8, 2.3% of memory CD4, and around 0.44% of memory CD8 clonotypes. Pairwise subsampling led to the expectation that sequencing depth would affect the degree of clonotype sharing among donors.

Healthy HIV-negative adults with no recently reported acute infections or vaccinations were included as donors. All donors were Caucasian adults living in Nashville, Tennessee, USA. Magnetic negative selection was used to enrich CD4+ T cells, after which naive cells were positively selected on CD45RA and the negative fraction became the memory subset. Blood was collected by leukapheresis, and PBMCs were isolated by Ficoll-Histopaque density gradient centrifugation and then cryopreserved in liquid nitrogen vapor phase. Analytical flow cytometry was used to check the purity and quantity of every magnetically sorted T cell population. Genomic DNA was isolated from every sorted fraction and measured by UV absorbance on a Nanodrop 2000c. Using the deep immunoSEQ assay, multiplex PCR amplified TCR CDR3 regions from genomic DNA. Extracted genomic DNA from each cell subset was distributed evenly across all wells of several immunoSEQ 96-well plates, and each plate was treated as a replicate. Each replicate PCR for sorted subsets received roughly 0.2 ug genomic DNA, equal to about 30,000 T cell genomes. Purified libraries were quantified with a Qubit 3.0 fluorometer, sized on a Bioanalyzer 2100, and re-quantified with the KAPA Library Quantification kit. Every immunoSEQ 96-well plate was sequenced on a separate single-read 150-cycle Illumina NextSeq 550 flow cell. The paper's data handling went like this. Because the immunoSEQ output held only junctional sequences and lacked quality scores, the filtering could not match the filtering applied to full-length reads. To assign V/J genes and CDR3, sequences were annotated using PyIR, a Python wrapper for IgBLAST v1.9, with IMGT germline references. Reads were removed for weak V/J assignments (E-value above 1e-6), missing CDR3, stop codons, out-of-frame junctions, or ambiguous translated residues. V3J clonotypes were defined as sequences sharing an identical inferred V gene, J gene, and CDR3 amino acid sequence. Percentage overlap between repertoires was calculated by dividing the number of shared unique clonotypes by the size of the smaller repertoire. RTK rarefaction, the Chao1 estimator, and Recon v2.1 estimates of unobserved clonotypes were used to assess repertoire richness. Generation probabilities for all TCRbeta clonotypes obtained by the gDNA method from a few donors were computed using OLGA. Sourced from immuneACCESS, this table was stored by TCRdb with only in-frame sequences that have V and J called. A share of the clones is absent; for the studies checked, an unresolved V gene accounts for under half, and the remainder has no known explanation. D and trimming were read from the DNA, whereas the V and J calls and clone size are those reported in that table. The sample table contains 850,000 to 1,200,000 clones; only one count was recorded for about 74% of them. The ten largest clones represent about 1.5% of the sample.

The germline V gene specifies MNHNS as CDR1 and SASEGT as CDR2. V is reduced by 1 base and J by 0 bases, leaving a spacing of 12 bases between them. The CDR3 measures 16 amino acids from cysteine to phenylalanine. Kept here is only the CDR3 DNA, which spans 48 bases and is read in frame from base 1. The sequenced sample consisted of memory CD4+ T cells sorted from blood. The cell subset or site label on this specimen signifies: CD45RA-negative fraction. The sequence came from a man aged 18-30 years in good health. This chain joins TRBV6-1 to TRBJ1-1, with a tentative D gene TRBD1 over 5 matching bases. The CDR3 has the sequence CASSEGWGSMNTEAFF. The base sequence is TGTGCCAGCAGTGAAGGGTGGGGCAGTATGAACACTGAAGCTTTCTTT.